Presented here are 32 T cell receptor beta chains from one specimen sequenced in a study of shared T cell receptors in the human thymus. Profiled with immunoSEQ multiplex PCR; TCRdb holds only in-frame clones, not every one. The sample includes 500,000 to 850,000 clones, more than 75% of them seen just once. These data also formed part of another study, on human thymus T cells.

The sequenced sample consisted of thymocytes. The receptors were sampled from a boy under two years old with a congenital heart defect.

This clone was counted a single time. V usage is TRBV18 and J usage is TRBJ2-1; D unclear. Per the germline V gene, CDR1 is KGHSH and CDR2 is LQKENI. V lost 0 bases and J lost 7, with 7 bases in between. This CDR3 is 13 amino acids long. The CDR3 loop is CASSPPGWNEQFF. The CDR3 DNA reads TGTGCCAGCTCACCACCGGGCTGGAATGAGCAGTTCTTC.

V usage is TRBV9 and J usage is TRBJ2-1, with TRBD2 identical over 9 bases. Trimming took 3 bases from V and 7 from J; bases not matched to a gene: 8. The CDR3 spans 15 residues. The germline CDR1 and CDR2 sequences are SGDLS and YYNGEE. Written as DNA, the CDR3 is TGTGCCAGCAGCGCGGGGGCGGGGGGGAAAAATGAGCAGTTCTTC. Its translation is CASSAGAGGKNEQFF. Based on the CDR3 plus reference TRBV9 and TRBJ2-1, the full variable domain is DSGVTQTPKHLITATGQRVTLRCSPRSGDLSVYWYQQSLDQGLQFLIQYYNGEERAKGNILERFSAQQFPDLHSELNLSSLELGDSALYFCASSAGAGGKNEQFFGPGTRLTVL.

The chain has TRBV28 and TRBJ2-2; maybe TRBD1 (6 bases). CDR1 MDHEN and CDR2 SYDVKM come from the germline V gene. The CDR3 extends over 16 amino acids. Trimming cost V 4 bases and J 1 base, with 13 bases left between them. CDR3 region: CASSSPRTENTGELFF. The DNA for the CDR3 is TGTGCCAGCAGTTCCCCCCGGACAGAGAACACCGGGGAGCTGTTTTTT.

This chain uses TRBV5-1 with TRBJ2-7; D may be TRBD1 (6 bases). Germline assignment: CDR1 SGHRS and CDR2 YFSETQ. The CDR3 contains 14 residues. The germline V and J ends were trimmed by 5 bases and 2 bases, with 14 bases remaining between them. CDR3 coding DNA: TGCGCCAGCAGTTATGGACAGTTGGCCTACGAGCAGTACTTC. It encodes CASSYGQLAYEQYF.

This chain joins TRBV28 and TRBJ2-5, with 9 nucleotides matching TRBD1. The CDR3 spans 14 residues. CDR1 is MDHEN, CDR2 SYDVKM, per germline. V trimming: 6 bases; J trimming: 3 bases; junction bases outside the gene matches: 5. CDR3 amino acids: CASSRWTGEETQYF. CDR3 bases: TGTGCCAGCAGCAGATGGACAGGGGAAGAGACCCAGTACTTC.

This rearrangement joins TRBV7-9 to TRBJ2-4, with D tentatively TRBD2 (6 bases). The germline V and J ends were trimmed by 4 bases and 2 bases, with 12 bases remaining between them. The CDR3 covers 15 residues. Per the germline V gene, CDR1 is SEHNR and CDR2 is FQNEAQ (reference sequence). The CDR3 bases are TGTGCCAGCAGCTGGGAGGCCGGATCCAAAAACATTCAGTACTTC. Amino acid sequence: CASSWEAGSKNIQYF.

This chain connects TRBV7-8 to TRBJ1-1; weak D call: TRBD1 (6 bases). CDR3 length equals 14 residues. Germline values: CDR1 SGHVS, CDR2 FQNEAQ. The V gene lost 5 bases and the J gene lost 9 bases, with 19 bases spanning the gap. The CDR3 region has the DNA TGTGCCAGCAGCCCGGGGGGCATCCCAGGTCAAGCTTTCTTT. It codes for CASSPGGIPGQAFF.

The chain recombines TRBV2 with TRBJ2-7; TRBD2 aligns across 7 bases. The CDR3 covers 20 residues. Germline loops: CDR1 SNHLY, CDR2 FYNNEI. The J segment lost 0 bases and the V segment lost 8 bases, leaving 25 bases of the junction unmatched. CDR3 residues: CASLRIVKRGDYRSSYEQYF. CDR3 nucleotide sequence: TGTGCCAGCTTAAGGATCGTGAAGAGAGGGGACTACAGGAGCTCCTACGAGCAGTACTTC.

This sequence joins TRBV18 and TRBJ2-1; a weak D match, TRBD2 (6 bases). Per germline, CDR1 KGHSH and CDR2 LQKENI. V lost 0 bases, J lost 7 bases, and 13 bases lay in between. The CDR3 has 15 residues. The CDR3 DNA reads as TGTGCCAGCTCACCACCGGGGGTGGGGAGGAATGAGCAGTTCTTC. Translated: CASSPPGVGRNEQFF.

The chain employs TRBV4-1 and TRBJ2-1, with D perhaps TRBD2 (6 bases). Germline V lookup: CDR1 MGHRA, CDR2 YSYEKL. Trimming removed 0 bases at V and 1 base at J, with 13 bases between. There are 17 residues in the CDR3. The DNA of the CDR3 is TGCGCCAGCAGCCAAGAATGGGAGGTTAGGTCCTACAATGAGCAGTTCTTC. Amino acid sequence: CASSQEWEVRSYNEQFF.

Comment on this clone: At the DNA level, this CDR3 is encoded by other sequences in the same sample as well. This chain connects TRBV18 to TRBJ1-1, with TRBD1 matching over 8 bases. Germline assignment: CDR1 KGHSH and CDR2 LQKENI. The CDR3 is 14 amino acids. V lost 3 bases, J lost 1 base, and 1 base stayed unmatched. Here the CDR3 DNA reads TGTGCCAGCTCACCGCAGGGGGCGAACACTGAAGCTTTCTTT. This gives the protein CASSPQGANTEAFF.

V and J are TRBV15 and TRBJ1-1; a possible D gene is TRBD1 (5 bases). The V gene's germline CDR1 is LNHNV and CDR2 YYDKDF (reference sequence). Trimming left V 3 bases short and J 3 bases short, with 17 bases between. This CDR3 is 16 amino acids long. CDR3 amino acids: CATSRVIGGNHTEAFF. The CDR3, as DNA: TGTGCCACCAGCAGGGTGATTGGGGGGAACCACACTGAAGCTTTCTTT.

The chain combines TRBV6-5 with TRBJ2-1; perhaps TRBD2 as D (6 bases). The CDR3 has 14 residues. Germline V gives CDR1 MNHEY, CDR2 SVGAGI. The V and J ends lost 2 bases and 4 bases respectively, with 9 bases between them. The CDR3 loop reads CASSYGTEYNEQFF. CDR3 nucleotide sequence: TGTGCCAGCAGTTACGGGACTGAATACAATGAGCAGTTCTTC.

The V and J genes are TRBV9 and TRBJ1-1; 10 nucleotides agree with TRBD1. CDR3 length equals 19 residues. V lost 0 bases and J lost 2; bases outside the gene matches: 13. Germline V gene sequence: CDR1 SGDLS, CDR2 YYNGEE. CDR3 DNA sequence: TGTGCCAGCAGCGTAGAGTCCGAACGGACAGGGGGACAAAACACTGAAGCTTTCTTT. As protein: CASSVESERTGGQNTEAFF.

In regard to this clone: Germline and junction disagree at one end, which may indicate a read error. The gene calls are TRBV13 and TRBJ1-1, with no clear D. The CDR3 extends over 13 amino acids. CDR1 PRHDT and CDR2 FYEKMQ come from the germline V gene (reference sequence). The chain's CDR3 is CASSFPEAEGSCF. In DNA, the CDR3 is TGTGCCAGCAGCTTCCCGGAGGCTGAGGGATCTTGCTTT.

This chain links TRBV5-6 with TRBJ2-2; no clear D. V lost 5 bases to trimming and J lost 4 bases, with 12 bases between them. The CDR3 runs 14 residues. CDR1 and CDR2 (germline): SGHDT, YYEEEE. The CDR3 loop reads CASSSSSTTGELFF. The CDR3 coding sequence is TGTGCCAGCAGTAGCAGTAGCACCACCGGGGAGCTGTTTTTT.

The rearrangement uses TRBV5-4 and TRBJ2-4; D may be TRBD1 (5 bases). This CDR3 is built from 18 residues. The germline CDR1 and CDR2 sequences are SGHNT and YYREEE (reference sequence). The V end lost 0 bases, the J end lost 1 base, and 17 bases lay between the germline ends. CDR3 DNA sequence: TGTGCCAGCAGCTTGGAGGGGCAGGGTATGGGGGCCAAAAACATTCAGTACTTC. Amino acids: CASSLEGQGMGAKNIQYF.

This chain uses TRBV10-3 with TRBJ2-7; D not certain. Germline-derived CDR1 and CDR2 are ENHRY and SYGVKD. This CDR3 is built from 14 residues. Trimming cost V 1 base and J 4 bases, with 11 bases left between them. The CDR3 reads CAISEWQAGYEQYF. The CDR3 coding sequence is TGTGCCATCAGTGAGTGGCAGGCCGGTTACGAGCAGTACTTC.

This clone was seen a single time. Since no conserved phenylalanine or tryptophan closes the CDR3, a read error is the likely cause. The V gene is TRBV9, the J gene TRBJ2-3; D is ambiguous. Germline loops: CDR1 SGDLS, CDR2 YYNGEE. The CDR3 runs 13 residues. V was shortened by 0 bases and J by 8 bases, with 10 bases between the two germline ends. CDR3 loop: CASSVALRGTQYL. The CDR3 DNA reads TGTGCCAGCAGCGTAGCCCTGAGAGGTACGCAGTATCTT.

This chain connects TRBV5-6 to TRBJ2-3, with a possible D match to TRBD1 (6 bases). Deletions cut 4 bases from V and 0 bases from J, with 15 bases between. The CDR3 sequence is 16 residues long. The germline V gene has CDR1 SGHDT and CDR2 YYEEEE. The CDR3 nucleotides are TGTGCCAGCAGCCTACAGGGTCATCTTAGCACAGATACGCAGTATTTT. As protein: CASSLQGHLSTDTQYF.

This clone was counted a few times. V and J are TRBV14 and TRBJ2-7; 14 bases are shared with TRBD2. V lost 4 bases to trimming and J lost 6 bases; unmatched junction nucleotides: 8. CDR3 length equals 16 residues. Germline CDR1 and CDR2: SGHDN and FVKESK. The CDR3 region has the DNA TGTGCCAGCAGCCCGGGACTAGCGGGAGTTTTCGTCGAGCAGTACTTC. As protein: CASSPGLAGVFVEQYF.

The genes are TRBV29-1 and TRBJ2-3, with 11 bases matching TRBD2. After removal of 6 bases from V and 4 bases from J, the junction contained 15 bases not matched to a gene. The germline CDR1 and CDR2 sequences are SQVTM and ANQGSEA. There are 17 residues in the CDR3. DNA of the CDR3: TGCAGCGTCCCGGTCGGGGTAGCGGGGGGGCCGGCAGATACGCAGTATTTT. Translating it yields CSVPVGVAGGPADTQYF.

This clone has just one count. The V call is TRBV4-1, the J call TRBJ1-5; TRBD1 aligns across 7 bases. The ends lost 2 bases at V and 0 bases at J; junction bases unmatched: 7. The germline gives CDR1 MGHRA, CDR2 YSYEKL. This CDR3 comprises 17 residues. CDR3 amino acids: CASSQRTGPDSNQPQHF. Written as DNA, the CDR3 is TGCGCCAGCAGCCAAAGGACAGGCCCGGATAGCAATCAGCCCCAGCATTTT.

The CDR3: CASSPPRDRGNGEQYF. The CDR3 nucleotides are TGTGCCAGCAGCCCTCCCCGGGACAGGGGTAATGGCGAGCAGTACTTC. This chain connects TRBV13 to TRBJ2-7, with 10 bases matching TRBD1. This CDR3 comprises 16 residues. The germline CDR1 and CDR2 sequences are PRHDT and FYEKMQ (reference sequence). V was clipped by 5 bases and J by 6 bases; unmatched bases: 13.

This clone was detected only a few times. The chain combines TRBV28 with TRBJ1-5; tentative D call: TRBD1 (6 bases). Germline V CDR1 and CDR2: MDHEN, SYDVKM. This CDR3 is 14 amino acids long. Trimming took 2 bases from V and 6 from J, leaving 11 bases between them. The CDR3 here is CASSLGRGGQPQHF. For the CDR3, the DNA is TGTGCCAGCAGTTTAGGCAGGGGTGGTCAGCCCCAGCATTTT.

The V call is TRBV25-1, the J call TRBJ1-5, with D unresolved. Germline CDR1 reads MGHDK; CDR2 reads SYGVNS. With 3 bases removed from V and 7 bases from J, the gap between germline ends came to 16 bases. The CDR3 totals 15 residues. CDR3 bases: TGTGCCAGCAGTGAGGCGTCGGCAGGAGGACAGCCCCAGCATTTT. Translation gives CASSEASAGGQPQHF.

In the case of this clone: The junction differs from germline at one of its ends, possibly a read error. J is TRBJ1-5 and V is TRBV7-7; 8 nucleotides align to TRBD1. The CDR3 runs 17 residues. Per the germline V gene, CDR1 is SSHAT and CDR2 is FNYEAQ (reference sequence). CDR3: CASRISGGPYSNQPQHF. The CDR3 coding sequence is TGTGCTAGCAGAATCTCAGGGGGCCCCTATAGCAATCAGCCCCAGCATTTT. Filled out from reference TRBV7-7 and TRBJ1-5, the complete variable domain reads GAGVSQSPRYKVTKRGQDVTLRCDPISSHATLYWYQQALGQGPEFLTYFNYEAQPDKSGLPSDRFSAERPEGSISTLTIQRTEQRDSAMYRCASRISGGPYSNQPQHFGDGTRLSIL.

The rearrangement links TRBV6-5 to TRBJ1-2; 9 bases match TRBD1. CDR3 length: 13 amino acids. Germline V CDR1 and CDR2: MNHEY, SVGAGI. V was clipped by 6 bases and J by 8 bases; unmatched bases: 7. CDR3 loop: CASSNTGGRGYTF. Written as DNA, the CDR3 is TGTGCCAGCAGCAATACAGGGGGCCGAGGCTACACCTTC.

The rearrangement joins TRBV2 to TRBJ2-7, with 8 bases fitting TRBD1. V trimming: 8 bases; J trimming: 5 bases; junction bases outside the gene matches: 8. The length of the CDR3 is 13 residues. Looked up from germline, CDR1 is SNHLY and CDR2 is FYNNEI. CDR3 nucleotide sequence: TGTGCCAGCCCGGGACAGGCCGGAGACGAGCAGTACTTC. This codes for CASPGQAGDEQYF.

This sequence joins TRBV4-1 and TRBJ2-1; 10 nucleotides agree with TRBD2. Trimming cost V 6 bases and J 6 bases; bases outside gene matches: 8. Germline V lookup: CDR1 MGHRA, CDR2 YSYEKL. The CDR3 sequence is 15 residues long. The CDR3 DNA reads as TGCGCCAGCAGTCCTAAGCGGGGGGGCCTCAATGAGCAGTTCTTC. Its protein product is CASSPKRGGLNEQFF.

This chain joins TRBV27 and TRBJ1-6; 7 bases line up with TRBD1. The CDR3 extends over 16 amino acids. The V segment lost 6 bases and the J segment 4 bases; nucleotides outside the gene matches: 9. Germline V gives CDR1 MNHEY, CDR2 SMNVEV (reference sequence). The CDR3 sequence: CASRSIRDRYNSPLHF. CDR3 DNA: TGTGCCAGCAGGTCCATCCGGGACAGATATAATTCACCCCTCCACTTT.

The genes are TRBV5-6 and TRBJ1-1; no clear D. The CDR3 contains 12 residues. From germline, CDR1 is SGHDT and CDR2 YYEEEE. V lost 2 bases and J 4 bases, leaving 6 bases between the germline ends. The DNA for the CDR3 is TGTGCCAGCAGCTTCAGGTTCACTGAAGCTTTCTTT. Residues: CASSFRFTEAFF.